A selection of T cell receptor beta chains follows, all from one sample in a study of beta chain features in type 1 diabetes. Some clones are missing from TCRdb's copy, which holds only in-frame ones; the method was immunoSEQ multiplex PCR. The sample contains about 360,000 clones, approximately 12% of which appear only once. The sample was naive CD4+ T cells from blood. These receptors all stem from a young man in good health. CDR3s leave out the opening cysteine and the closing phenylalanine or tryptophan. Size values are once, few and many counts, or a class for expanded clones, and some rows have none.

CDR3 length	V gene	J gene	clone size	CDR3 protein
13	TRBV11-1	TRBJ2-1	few	ASSLRRGLNNEQF
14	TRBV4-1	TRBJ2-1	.	ASSQDPQGSYNEQF
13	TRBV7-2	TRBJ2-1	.	ASSPIAGRSNWEF
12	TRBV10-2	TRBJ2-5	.	ASRGRGGPETQY
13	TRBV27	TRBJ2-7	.	ASSTRTGGNYEQY
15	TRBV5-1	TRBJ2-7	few	ASSRGTDRRLSYEQY
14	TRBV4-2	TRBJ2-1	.	ASSQERAGGYNEQF
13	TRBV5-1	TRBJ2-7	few	ASSYGWRSSYEQY
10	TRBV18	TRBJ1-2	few	ASSPLHSGYT
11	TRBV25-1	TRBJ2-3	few	ASSARNTDTQY
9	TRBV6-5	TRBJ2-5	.	ASSGTADQY
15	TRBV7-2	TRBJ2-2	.	ASSLVSVTGNTGELF
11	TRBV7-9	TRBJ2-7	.	ASSLGVVNEQY
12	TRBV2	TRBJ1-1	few	ASSWTGRNTEAF
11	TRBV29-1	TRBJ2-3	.	SVLGTDTDTQY
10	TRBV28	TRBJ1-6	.	ASSRGRPPLH
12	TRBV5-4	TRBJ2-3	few	ASSLVGATDTQY
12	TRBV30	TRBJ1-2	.	AWRARLKNYGYT
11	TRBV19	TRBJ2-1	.	ASTPRGLDEQF
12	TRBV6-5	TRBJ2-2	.	ASRRTGLTGELF
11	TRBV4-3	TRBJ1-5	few	ASSQGADQPQH
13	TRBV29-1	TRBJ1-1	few	SVDYTEGMNTEAF
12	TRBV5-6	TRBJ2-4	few	ASSPTAPRHIQY
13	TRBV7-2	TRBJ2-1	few	ASSLVGPGDNEQF
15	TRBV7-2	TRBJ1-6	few	ASSLVGIPFYNSPLH
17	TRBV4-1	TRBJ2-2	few	ASSPNKLAGVSLTGELF
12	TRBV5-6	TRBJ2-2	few	ASSYRVNTGELF
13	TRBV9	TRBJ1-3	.	ASSGPGEPRNTIY
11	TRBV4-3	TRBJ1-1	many	ASSQYRDTEAF
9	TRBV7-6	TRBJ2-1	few	ASSSLAVQF
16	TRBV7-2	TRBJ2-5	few	ASSSGLAGGGGRETQY
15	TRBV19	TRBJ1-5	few	ASRMGLGQRSNQPQH
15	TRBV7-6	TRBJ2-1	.	ASSYGLAGGFLNEQF
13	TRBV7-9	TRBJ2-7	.	ASSTAGGGSDEQY